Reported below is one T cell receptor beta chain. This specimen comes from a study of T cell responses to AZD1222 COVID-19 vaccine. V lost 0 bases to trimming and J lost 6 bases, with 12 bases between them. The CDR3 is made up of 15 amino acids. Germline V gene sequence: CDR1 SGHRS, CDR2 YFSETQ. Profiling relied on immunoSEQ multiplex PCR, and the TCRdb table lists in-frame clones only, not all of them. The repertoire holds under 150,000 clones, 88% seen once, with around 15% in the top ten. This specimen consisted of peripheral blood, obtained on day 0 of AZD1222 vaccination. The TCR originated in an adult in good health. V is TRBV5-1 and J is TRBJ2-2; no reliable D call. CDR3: CASSLGFDGPGELFF. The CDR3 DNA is TGCGCCAGCAGCTTGGGTTTTGATGGGCCCGGGGAGCTGTTTTTT.